Sequencing of this TCR beta chain was carried out in a study of blood T cell repertoires in COVID-19. Looking at the study overall: Samples taken during acute and convalescent COVID-19 were collected in the United States, Italy and Spain.

J lost 8 bases, V lost 2 bases, and 9 bases had no gene match. The CDR3 sequence is 16 residues long. Germline CDR1 and CDR2: SGHRS and YFSETQ. The table came from immunoSEQ multiplex PCR; TCRdb's copy has only in-frame clones and leaves some out. In the table there are about 300,000 clones, 70% to 90% of which are singletons. The chain is built from TRBV5-1 and TRBJ1-4, with TRBD1 matching over 10 bases. The specimen was PBMCs or T cells enriched from blood (not recorded which). The origin of this receptor is a man younger than 45 who had recovered from COVID-19. As DNA, the CDR3 is TGCGCCAGCAGCTTTACCTGGGACAGGGGAAGCGAAAAACTGTTTTTT. It is translated as CASSFTWDRGSEKLFF.